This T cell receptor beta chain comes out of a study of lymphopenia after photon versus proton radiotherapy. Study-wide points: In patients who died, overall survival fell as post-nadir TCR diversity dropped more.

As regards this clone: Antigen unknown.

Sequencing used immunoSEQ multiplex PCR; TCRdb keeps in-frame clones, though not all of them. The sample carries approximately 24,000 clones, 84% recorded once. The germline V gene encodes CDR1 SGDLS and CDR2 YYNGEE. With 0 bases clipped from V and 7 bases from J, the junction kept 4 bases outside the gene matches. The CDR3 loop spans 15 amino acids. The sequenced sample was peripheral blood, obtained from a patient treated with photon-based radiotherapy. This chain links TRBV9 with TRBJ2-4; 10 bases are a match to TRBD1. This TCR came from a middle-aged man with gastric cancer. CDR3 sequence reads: CASSVGTDRGNIQYF. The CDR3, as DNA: TGTGCCAGCAGCGTAGGAACGGACAGGGGGAACATTCAGTACTTC.